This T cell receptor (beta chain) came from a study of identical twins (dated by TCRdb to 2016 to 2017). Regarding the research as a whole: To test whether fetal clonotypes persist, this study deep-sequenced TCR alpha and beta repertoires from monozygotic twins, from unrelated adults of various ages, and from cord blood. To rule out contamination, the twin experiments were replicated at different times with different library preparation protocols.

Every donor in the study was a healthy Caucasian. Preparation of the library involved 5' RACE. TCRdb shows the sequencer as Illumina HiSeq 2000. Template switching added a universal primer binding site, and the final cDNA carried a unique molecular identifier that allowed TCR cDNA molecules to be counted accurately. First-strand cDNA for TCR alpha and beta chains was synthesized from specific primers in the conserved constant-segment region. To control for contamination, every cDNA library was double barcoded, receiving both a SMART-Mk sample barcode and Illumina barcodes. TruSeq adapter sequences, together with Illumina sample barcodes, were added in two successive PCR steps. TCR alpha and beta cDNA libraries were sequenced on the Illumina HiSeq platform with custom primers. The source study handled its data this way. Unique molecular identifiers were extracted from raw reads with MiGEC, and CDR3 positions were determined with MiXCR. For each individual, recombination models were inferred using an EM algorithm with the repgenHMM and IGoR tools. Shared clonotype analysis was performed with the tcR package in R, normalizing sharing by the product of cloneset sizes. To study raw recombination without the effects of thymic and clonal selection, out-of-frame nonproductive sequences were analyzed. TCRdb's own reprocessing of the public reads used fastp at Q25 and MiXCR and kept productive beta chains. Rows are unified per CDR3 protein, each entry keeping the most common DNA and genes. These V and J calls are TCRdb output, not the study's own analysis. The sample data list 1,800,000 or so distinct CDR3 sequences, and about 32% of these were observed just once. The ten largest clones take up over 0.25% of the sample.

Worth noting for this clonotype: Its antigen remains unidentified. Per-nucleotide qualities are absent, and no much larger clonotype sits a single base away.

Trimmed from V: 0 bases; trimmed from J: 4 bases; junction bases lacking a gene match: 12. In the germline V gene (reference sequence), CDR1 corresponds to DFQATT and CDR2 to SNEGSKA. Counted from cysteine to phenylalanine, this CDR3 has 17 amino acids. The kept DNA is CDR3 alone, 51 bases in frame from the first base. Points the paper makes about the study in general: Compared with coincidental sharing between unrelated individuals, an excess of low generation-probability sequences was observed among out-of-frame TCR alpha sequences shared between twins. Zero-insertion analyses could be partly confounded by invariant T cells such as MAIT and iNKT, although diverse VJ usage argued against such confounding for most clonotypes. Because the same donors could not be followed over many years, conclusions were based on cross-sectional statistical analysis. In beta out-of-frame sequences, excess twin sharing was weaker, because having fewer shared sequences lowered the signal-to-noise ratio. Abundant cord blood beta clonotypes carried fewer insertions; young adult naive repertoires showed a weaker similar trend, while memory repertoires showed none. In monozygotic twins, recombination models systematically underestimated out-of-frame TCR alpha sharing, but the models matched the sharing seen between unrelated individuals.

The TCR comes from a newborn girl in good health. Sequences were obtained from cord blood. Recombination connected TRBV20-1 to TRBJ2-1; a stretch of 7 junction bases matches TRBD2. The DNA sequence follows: TGCAGTGCTAGAGACCGGCGGGAGTCCGTCTTATACAATGAGCAGTTCTTC. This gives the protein CSARDRRESVLYNEQFF.